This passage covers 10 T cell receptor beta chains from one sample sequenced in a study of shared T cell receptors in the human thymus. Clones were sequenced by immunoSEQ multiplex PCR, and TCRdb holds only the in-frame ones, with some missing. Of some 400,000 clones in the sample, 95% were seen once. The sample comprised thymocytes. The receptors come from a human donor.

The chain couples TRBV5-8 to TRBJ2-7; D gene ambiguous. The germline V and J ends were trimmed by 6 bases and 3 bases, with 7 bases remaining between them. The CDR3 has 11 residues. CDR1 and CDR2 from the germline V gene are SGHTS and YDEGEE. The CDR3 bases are TGTGCCAGCATCTCGTTCTACGAGCAGTACTTC. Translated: CASISFYEQYF.

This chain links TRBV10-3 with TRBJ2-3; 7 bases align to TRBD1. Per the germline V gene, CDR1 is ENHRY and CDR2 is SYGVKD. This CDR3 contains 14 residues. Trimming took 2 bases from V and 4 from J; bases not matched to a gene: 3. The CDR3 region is CAISEATGADTQYF. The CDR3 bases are TGTGCCATCAGTGAGGCCACAGGGGCAGATACGCAGTATTTT.

The CDR3 DNA reads TGTGCCAGCAGTTACTCCAACAGAGGATCGACTGAAGCTTTCTTT. Its protein product is CASSYSNRGSTEAFF. The rearrangement uses TRBV6-5 and TRBJ1-1; D unclear. The CDR3 is 15 residues long. V lost 0 bases to trimming and J lost 5 bases, with 13 bases between them. CDR1 is MNHEY, CDR2 SVGAGI, per germline.

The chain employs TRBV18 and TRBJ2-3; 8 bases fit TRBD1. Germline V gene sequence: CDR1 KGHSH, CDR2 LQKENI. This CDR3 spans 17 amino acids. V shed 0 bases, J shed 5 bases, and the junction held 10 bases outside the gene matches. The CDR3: CASSPPRTGWAKDTQYF. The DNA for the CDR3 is TGTGCCAGCTCACCACCGAGGACAGGGTGGGCGAAAGATACGCAGTATTTT.

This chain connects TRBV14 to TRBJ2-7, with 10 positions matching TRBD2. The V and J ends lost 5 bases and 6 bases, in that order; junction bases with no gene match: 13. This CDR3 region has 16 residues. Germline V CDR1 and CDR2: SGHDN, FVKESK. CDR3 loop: CASSATLAGEEGEQYF. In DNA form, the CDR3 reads TGTGCCAGCAGCGCAACTCTAGCGGGAGAAGAAGGCGAGCAGTACTTC. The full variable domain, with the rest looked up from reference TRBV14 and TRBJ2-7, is EAGVTQFPSHSVIEKGQTVTLRCDPISGHDNLYWYRRVMGKEIKFLLHFVKESKQDESGMPNNRFLAERTGGTYSTLKVQPAELEDSGVYFCASSATLAGEEGEQYFGPGTRLTVT.

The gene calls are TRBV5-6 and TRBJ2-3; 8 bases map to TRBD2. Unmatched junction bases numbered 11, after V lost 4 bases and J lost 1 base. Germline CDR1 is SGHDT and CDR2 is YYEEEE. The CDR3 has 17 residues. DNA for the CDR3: TGTGCCAGCAGCCAACGACTAGCGCGAAGACGCACAGATACGCAGTATTTT. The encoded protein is CASSQRLARRRTDTQYF.

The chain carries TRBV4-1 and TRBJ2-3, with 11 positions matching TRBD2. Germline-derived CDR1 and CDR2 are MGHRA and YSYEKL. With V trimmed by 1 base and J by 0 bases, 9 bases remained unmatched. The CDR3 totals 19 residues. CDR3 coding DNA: TGCGCCAGCAGCCAAGTTCTGCTGACTAGCGGGGTTAGCACAGATACGCAGTATTTT. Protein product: CASSQVLLTSGVSTDTQYF.

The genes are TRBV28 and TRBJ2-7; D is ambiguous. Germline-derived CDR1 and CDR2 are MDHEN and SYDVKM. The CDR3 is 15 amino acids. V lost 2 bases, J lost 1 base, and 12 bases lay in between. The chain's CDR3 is CASSLRAEFSYEQYF. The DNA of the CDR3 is TGTGCCAGCAGTTTAAGGGCAGAGTTTTCCTACGAGCAGTACTTC.

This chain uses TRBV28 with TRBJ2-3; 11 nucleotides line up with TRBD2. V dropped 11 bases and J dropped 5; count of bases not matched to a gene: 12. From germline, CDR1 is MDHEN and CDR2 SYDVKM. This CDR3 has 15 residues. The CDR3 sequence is CAADSRTSGLDTQYF. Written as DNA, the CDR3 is TGTGCCGCAGATTCTCGGACTAGCGGGCTAGATACGCAGTATTTT.

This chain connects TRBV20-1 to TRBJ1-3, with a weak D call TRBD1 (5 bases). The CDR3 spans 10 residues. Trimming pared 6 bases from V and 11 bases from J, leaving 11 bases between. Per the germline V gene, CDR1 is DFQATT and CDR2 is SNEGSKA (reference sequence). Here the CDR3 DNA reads TGCAGTGCAGGGGAGGGACCCATATATTTT. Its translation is CSAGEGPIYF.